These 6 T cell receptor beta chains originate from one sample sequenced in a study of shared clonotypes between healthy human individuals. The naive CD8 subset, CD45RO-negative cells positively selected for CCR7, excluded terminally differentiated effector memory CD45RA+ cells. Repertoires were generated with immunoSEQ multiplex PCR, while TCRdb's copy carries only in-frame clones and drops some. The sample has about 2 million clones, about 95% seen once. The specimen sequenced was naive CD8+ T cells sorted from blood. These receptor sequences come from a man between 18 and 35 years old in good health.

The rearrangement links TRBV7-8 to TRBJ2-1; possibly TRBD2 for D (5 bases). Germline CDR1 reads SGHVS; CDR2 reads FQNEAQ. V lost 5 bases to trimming and J lost 6 bases, with 14 bases between them. The CDR3 has 14 residues. CDR3 coding DNA: TGTGCCAGCAGCCCAGAGGGCTACCCCAATGAGCAGTTCTTC. Translation gives CASSPEGYPNEQFF.

The genes are TRBV25-1 and TRBJ2-2; D ambiguous. Germline V CDR1 and CDR2: MGHDK, SYGVNS. V lost 10 bases to trimming and J lost 4 bases, with 7 bases between them. The CDR3 loop spans 11 amino acids. In DNA, the CDR3 is TGTGCCACAAGGGTCACCGGGGAGCTGTTTTTT. This translates into CATRVTGELFF.

Regarding this clone: Other DNA sequences within the sample encode an identical CDR3. The chain couples TRBV7-9 to TRBJ2-7; 14 bases match TRBD2. J gave up 4 bases and V 5 bases, and 4 bases lay outside the gene matches. The germline CDR1 and CDR2 sequences are SEHNR and FQNEAQ (reference sequence). This CDR3 is 15 amino acids long. The CDR3 sequence is CASSGGTSGSYEQYF. The CDR3 bases are TGTGCCAGCAGCGGCGGGACTAGCGGGAGTTACGAGCAGTACTTC.

The chain combines TRBV4-1 with TRBJ2-1, with TRBD2 matching 12 bases. The J segment lost 11 bases and the V segment lost 3 bases, leaving 8 bases of the junction unmatched. CDR1 is MGHRA and CDR2 is YSYEKL in the germline V gene. This CDR3 spans 15 amino acids. The CDR3 bases are TGCGCCAGCAGCCAGAGCCTACTAGCGGGGGGTCAGCAGTTCTTC. It yields the protein CASSQSLLAGGQQFF.

Remarks on this clone: The same CDR3 also results from other DNA sequences found in this sample. The V gene is TRBV7-3, the J gene TRBJ2-3; D unresolved. The germline CDR1 and CDR2 sequences are SGHTA and FQGTGA. Trimming stripped 2 bases from V and 1 base from J, with 4 bases between. The CDR3 spans 13 residues. The CDR3 DNA is TGTGCCAGCAGCTTAGGCGGCACAGATACGCAGTATTTT. Its protein is CASSLGGTDTQYF.

This clone turned up a few times. The genes are TRBV15 and TRBJ1-4; no clear D gene. CDR1 LNHNV and CDR2 YYDKDF come from the germline V gene (reference sequence). The ends were cut back, 0 bases at V and 7 bases at J, with 6 bases in the middle. This CDR3 contains 13 residues. DNA of the CDR3: TGTGCCACCAGCAGAGAAAGGTCTGAAAAACTGTTTTTT. The encoded protein is CATSRERSEKLFF.